One sample yielded the 23 T cell receptor beta chains listed below, sequenced in a study of CD8 T cells in Susac syndrome. With random hexamers, about 0.45 to 1 ug RNA was reverse transcribed. Each CDR3 protein is one row after TCRdb ran MiXCR on the immunoSEQ multiplex PCR reads. Here the sample spans around 160,000 distinct CDR3 sequences, around 94% being singletons. The sample comprised CD4+ T cells from PBMCs. These receptors originate from a human donor in good health.

The V gene is TRBV30, the J gene TRBJ2-5, with TRBD1 matching 9 bases. V shed 0 bases, J shed 0 bases, and the junction held 5 bases outside the gene matches. CDR1 and CDR2 (germline): GTSNPN, SVGIG (reference sequence). The CDR3 is 16 amino acids. The CDR3 nucleotides are TGTGCCTGGAGTGTAGGACAGGGGCACTACCAAGAGACCCAGTACTTC. Translating gives CAWSVGQGHYQETQYF.

The chain links TRBV18 to TRBJ2-5; D is possibly TRBD2 (6 bases). Looked up from germline, CDR1 is KGHSH and CDR2 is LQKENI. Trimming took off 7 bases at V and 3 bases at J, with 12 bases between the two ends. The CDR3 has 13 amino acids. The CDR3: CASFSSVKETQYF. CDR3 nucleotides: TGTGCCAGCTTCTCTAGCGTAAAAGAGACCCAGTACTTC.

V and J are TRBV9 and TRBJ1-6; D ambiguous. There are 14 residues in the CDR3. The ends were cut back, 2 bases at V and 5 bases at J, with 8 bases in the middle. The V gene's germline CDR1 is SGDLS and CDR2 YYNGEE. The DNA of the CDR3 is TGTGCCAGCAGCGTTACCTGGAATAATTCACCCCTCCACTTT. Its protein product is CASSVTWNNSPLHF.

The chain recombines TRBV7-9 with TRBJ2-5; 8 positions match TRBD1. Germline CDR1 and CDR2: SEHNR and FQNEAQ (reference sequence). J was trimmed by 3 bases and V by 5 bases; bases with no gene match: 5. The CDR3 length is 14 residues. The CDR3 bases are TGTGCCAGCAGCCCCCACAGGGGGGAAGAGACCCAGTACTTC. Its protein is CASSPHRGEETQYF.

The genes are TRBV7-9 and TRBJ2-7; 7 nucleotides agree with TRBD1. This CDR3 is built from 16 residues. Per germline, CDR1 SEHNR and CDR2 FQNEAQ (reference sequence). Unmatched junction bases numbered 11, after V lost 3 bases and J lost 3 bases. The CDR3 is CASSFHQGVALYEQYF. The CDR3 nucleotides are TGTGCCAGCAGCTTCCACCAGGGGGTCGCCCTCTACGAGCAGTACTTC.

V is TRBV20-1 and J is TRBJ2-1; 7 bases are shared with TRBD1. After removal of 4 bases from V and 9 bases from J, the junction contained 9 bases not matched to a gene. Germline-derived CDR1 and CDR2 are DFQATT and SNEGSKA (reference sequence). The CDR3 covers 13 residues. CDR3 sequence reads: CSATRTGIGEQFF. The CDR3 nucleotides read TGCAGTGCTACTAGGACAGGCATAGGTGAGCAGTTCTTC.

This clonotype showed up just once. This chain uses TRBV20-1 with TRBJ2-7; the match to TRBD2 covers 13 bases. The CDR3 is 13 amino acids. With V trimmed by 6 bases and J by 2 bases, 1 base remained unmatched. Germline CDR1 is DFQATT and CDR2 is SNEGSKA (reference sequence). CDR3 residues: CSAGTSGAYEQYF. The CDR3 DNA reads as TGCAGTGCGGGGACTAGCGGGGCCTACGAGCAGTACTTC.

The chain joins TRBV6-5 to TRBJ1-3; no reliable D call. V shed 0 bases and J shed 3 bases, with 15 bases lying between them. CDR3 length: 17 residues. Germline loops: CDR1 MNHEY, CDR2 SVGAGI. The CDR3 reads CASSYSGNSALGNTIYF. The CDR3 DNA sequence: TGTGCCAGCAGTTACTCGGGGAACAGCGCGCTTGGAAACACCATATATTTT.

CDR3 region: CASSVGPGGSGELFF. The CDR3 region has the DNA TGTGCCAGCAGCGTAGGTCCGGGGGGCAGCGGGGAGCTGTTTTTT. The chain employs TRBV9 and TRBJ2-2; D perhaps matches TRBD2 (7 bases). Trimming took off 0 bases at V and 7 bases at J, with 13 bases between the two ends. This CDR3 is built from 15 residues. The V gene's germline CDR1 is SGDLS and CDR2 YYNGEE.

This clonotype was seen only once. This chain joins TRBV20-1 and TRBJ2-1, with D possibly TRBD2 on 6 matching bases. The CDR3 is 15 residues long. V lost 1 base and J 4 bases, leaving 14 bases between the germline ends. Germline lookup yields CDR1 DFQATT and CDR2 SNEGSKA (reference sequence). CDR3 bases: TGCAGTGCTAGAGCCGGAGGGAATTATTACAATGAGCAGTTCTTC. Translating gives CSARAGGNYYNEQFF.

The V gene is TRBV29-1, the J gene TRBJ2-1, with D possibly being TRBD2 (6 bases). From germline, CDR1 is SQVTM and CDR2 ANQGSEA. The CDR3 extends over 13 amino acids. V gave up 2 bases and J gave up 10 bases, with 15 bases separating them. CDR3: CSVERAGRDEQFF. The CDR3 bases are TGCAGCGTTGAAAGGGCAGGGCGGGACGAGCAGTTCTTC.

The genes are TRBV23-1 and TRBJ2-7; D assignment may be TRBD1 or TRBD2 (5 bases each). TRBV23-1 falls under the ORF class, with uncertain function. The V gene lost 3 bases and the J gene lost 2 bases, with 11 bases spanning the gap. This CDR3 is 14 amino acids long. This CDR3 is CASSHGARAYEQYF. The CDR3 bases are TGCGCCAGCAGTCACGGGGCCAGGGCCTACGAGCAGTACTTC.

The V and J genes are TRBV5-4 and TRBJ2-5; 8 positions agree with TRBD1. With V trimmed by 5 bases and J by 0 bases, 3 bases remained unmatched. Germline assignment: CDR1 SGHNT and CDR2 YYREEE (reference sequence). This CDR3 region has 14 residues. CDR3 DNA sequence: TGTGCCAGCAGGCCGGGACAGGACCAAGAGACCCAGTACTTC. This translates into CASRPGQDQETQYF.

This clonotype was seen only once. This rearrangement joins TRBV9 to TRBJ1-4, with 7 bases lining up with TRBD1. Germline lookup yields CDR1 SGDLS and CDR2 YYNGEE. After removal of 0 bases from V and 2 bases from J, the junction contained 7 bases not matched to a gene. The CDR3 is 17 residues long. This CDR3 is CASSVGQGGGTNEKLFF. The CDR3 DNA reads as TGTGCCAGCAGCGTAGGCCAGGGGGGCGGCACTAATGAAAAACTGTTTTTT. Supplemented by reference TRBV9 and TRBJ1-4, the full variable domain reads DSGVTQTPKHLITATGQRVTLRCSPRSGDLSVYWYQQSLDQGLQFLIQYYNGEERAKGNILERFSAQQFPDLHSELNLSSLELGDSALYFCASSVGQGGGTNEKLFFGSGTQLSVL.

This chain connects TRBV29-1 to TRBJ1-2; D is ambiguous. V was trimmed by 4 bases and J by 5 bases, leaving 11 bases between them. The CDR3 runs to 12 residues. The V gene's germline CDR1 is SQVTM and CDR2 ANQGSEA. CDR3 in DNA: TGCAGCGTTGTAAGGTCTCTATATGGCTACACCTTC. Amino acid sequence: CSVVRSLYGYTF.

The chain is built from TRBV27 and TRBJ1-2, with TRBD1 as a possible D gene (6 bases). Germline CDR1 reads MNHEY; CDR2 reads SMNVEV (reference sequence). Trimming removed 7 bases at V and 3 bases at J, with 12 bases between. This CDR3 comprises 13 residues. The CDR3 nucleotides are TGTGCCAGCAAGGGGGAAGGGTACTATGGCTACACCTTC. Residues: CASKGEGYYGYTF.

The rearrangement joins TRBV3-1 to TRBJ1-2; 9 nucleotides match TRBD1. CDR3 length equals 15 residues. Per the germline V gene, CDR1 is LGHDT and CDR2 is YNNKEL (reference sequence). J was trimmed by 6 bases and V by 1 base; bases with no gene match: 6. The CDR3 nucleotides are TGTGCCAGCAGCCAAGGAAGGGACAGGGAGGATGGCTACACCTTC. Translation gives CASSQGRDREDGYTF.

The rearrangement links TRBV7-9 to TRBJ2-6; perhaps TRBD1 as D (6 bases). Germline lookup yields CDR1 SEHNR and CDR2 FQNEAQ (reference sequence). The CDR3 contains 15 residues. The V end lost 6 bases, the J end lost 2 bases, and 11 bases lay between the germline ends. The CDR3 loop is CASRSGTPGANVLTF. In DNA form, the CDR3 reads TGTGCCAGCAGAAGTGGGACACCTGGGGCCAACGTCCTGACTTTC.

V is TRBV27 and J is TRBJ1-5; 9 nucleotides line up with TRBD1. From germline, CDR1 is MNHEY and CDR2 SMNVEV (reference sequence). V was clipped by 2 bases and J by 7 bases; unmatched bases: 6. The CDR3 is 15 residues long. The CDR3 is CASSLRGTGWQPQHF. The DNA for the CDR3 is TGTGCCAGCAGTTTAAGGGGGACAGGGTGGCAGCCCCAGCATTTT.

This sequence joins TRBV15 and TRBJ2-5; 8 nucleotides align to TRBD2. This CDR3 spans 14 amino acids. V shed 3 bases, J shed 5 bases, and the junction held 5 bases outside the gene matches. Germline CDR1 is LNHNV and CDR2 is YYDKDF (reference sequence). This CDR3 is CATSSWTSRETQYF. For the CDR3, the DNA is TGTGCCACCAGCAGCTGGACTAGCCGGGAGACCCAGTACTTC.

The chain is built from TRBV5-6 and TRBJ2-5; D possibly uses TRBD1 or TRBD2 (5 bases each). V was pared by 3 bases and J by 12 bases, with 15 bases between. The CDR3 totals 12 residues. CDR1 SGHDT and CDR2 YYEEEE come from the germline V gene. CDR3 amino acids: CASSWGMDFEYF. CDR3 bases: TGTGCCAGCAGCTGGGGGATGGACTTCGAGTACTTC.

The chain uses TRBV10-3 and TRBJ2-1, with D unclear. V shed 4 bases and J shed 6 bases, with 10 bases lying between them. From germline, CDR1 is ENHRY and CDR2 SYGVKD. The CDR3 loop spans 13 amino acids. CDR3 protein: CAISADGANEQFF. In nucleotides, the CDR3 is TGTGCCATCAGTGCCGACGGAGCCAATGAGCAGTTCTTC.

The genes are TRBV4-3 and TRBJ2-3, with TRBD1 matching 7 bases. Losses at the gene ends were 4 bases for V and 2 bases for J; bases not matched to a gene: 12. The CDR3 totals 17 residues. Germline V gene sequence: CDR1 LGHNA, CDR2 YSLEER. As DNA, the CDR3 is TGCGCCAGCAGCCCCCAGACAGGGCGCTCTGACACAGATACGCAGTATTTT. Amino acid sequence: CASSPQTGRSDTDTQYF.